This entry lists 5 T cell receptor beta chains sequenced from one sample in a study of regulatory T cells in long-lasting Graves disease. Arm-PCR of CDR3 regions with iRepertoire HTBI primers generated TCR beta libraries. TCRdb ran MiXCR on the multiplex PCR reads and lists one entry per CDR3 protein. The sample holds 620,000 or so distinct CDR3 sequences, less than 20% seen once. Indicated time point: newly diagnosed GD, antithyroid drugs for less than 3 months. Making the TCR library involved RNA that had been extracted from PBMCs. These records were also assigned to another study, of T cells in Graves' hyperthyroidism and ophthalmopathy.

Sequencing used peripheral blood mononuclear cells (PBMCs), obtained at new diagnosis, from a patient treated with antithyroid drugs. These receptors were obtained from a woman in her 30s with Graves disease.

The chain uses TRBV27 and TRBJ2-5; TRBD2 agrees at 11 bases. After removal of 8 bases from V and 4 bases from J, the junction contained 9 bases not matched to a gene. The CDR3 sequence is 15 residues long. The germline CDR1 and CDR2 sequences are MNHEY and SMNVEV (reference sequence). CDR3 amino acids: CASAETSGIRETQYF. The CDR3 nucleotides read TGTGCCAGCGCCGAGACTAGCGGGATTCGAGAGACCCAGTACTTC.

Notes on this clonotype: It is likely a read error, because the conserved phenylalanine at the end of the CDR3 is missing. The chain recombines TRBV19 with TRBJ2-7; TRBD1 is a possible D gene (5 bases). The germline V gene has CDR1 LNHDA and CDR2 SQIVND (reference sequence). V gave up 2 bases and J gave up 0 bases, with 14 bases separating them. This CDR3 spans 16 amino acids. The CDR3 coding sequence is TGTGCCAGTAGTATAACGCAGGGCACCTTCTCCTACGAGCAGTACCTC. Translation gives CASSITQGTFSYEQYL.

The chain links TRBV5-1 to TRBJ2-5; D is unclear. The CDR3 consists of 15 residues. V was pared by 4 bases and J by 2 bases, with 15 bases between. Germline CDR1 reads SGHRS; CDR2 reads YFSETQ. The CDR3 DNA follows: TGCGCCAGCAGCCCGCAATTAGGTCCTCAAGAGACCCAGTACTTC. Encoded protein: CASSPQLGPQETQYF.

There are a few counts of this clonotype. This chain links TRBV7-9 with TRBJ1-6; no firm D call. The length of the CDR3 is 15 residues. V gave up 1 base and J gave up 3 bases, with 7 bases separating them. Germline CDR1 and CDR2: SEHNR and FQNEAQ (reference sequence). This chain's CDR3 is CASSLENSYNSPLHF. The CDR3 bases are TGTGCCAGCAGCTTAGAAAATAGCTATAATTCACCCCTCCACTTT. The variable domain in full, completed from reference TRBV7-9 and TRBJ1-6, reads DTGVSQNPRHKITKRGQNVTFRCDPISEHNRLYWYRQTLGQGPEFLTYFQNEAQLEKSRLLSDRFSAERPKGSFSTLEIQRTEQGDSAMYLCASSLENSYNSPLHFGNGTRLTVT.

The table lists this clonotype with many counts. The V call is TRBV5-5, the J call TRBJ2-1; D possibly corresponds to TRBD2 (6 bases). Germline CDR1 and CDR2: SGHKS and YYEKEE (reference sequence). This CDR3 is 15 amino acids long. Trimming took off 2 bases at V and 7 bases at J, with 16 bases between the two ends. CDR3 region: CASSFISTGGNEQFF. The DNA of the CDR3 is TGTGCCAGCAGCTTTATTAGTACAGGAGGGAATGAGCAGTTCTTC.